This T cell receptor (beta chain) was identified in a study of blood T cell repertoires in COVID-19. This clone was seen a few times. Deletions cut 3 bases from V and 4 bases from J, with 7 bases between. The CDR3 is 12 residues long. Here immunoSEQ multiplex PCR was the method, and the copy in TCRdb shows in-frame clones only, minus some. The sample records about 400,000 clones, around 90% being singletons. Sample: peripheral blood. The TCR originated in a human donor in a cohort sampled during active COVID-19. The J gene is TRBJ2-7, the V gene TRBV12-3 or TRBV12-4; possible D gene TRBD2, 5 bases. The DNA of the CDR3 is TGTGCCAGCAGTTTTTGGGAGTACGAGCAGTACTTC. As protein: CASSFWEYEQYF.